These 29 T cell receptor beta chains share one sample of origin, sequenced in a study of blood T cell repertoires in COVID-19. TCRdb's table, derived via immunoSEQ multiplex PCR, lists solely in-frame clones and lacks some. The sample holds some 170,000 clones, roughly 81% seen once. The sample comprised peripheral blood. These receptors all come from a man aged 35-49 years with acute or convalescent COVID-19.

This clone was recorded only once. The V and J genes are TRBV25-1 and TRBJ1-4, with D tentatively TRBD1 (5 bases). CDR3 size: 17 residues. Trimming shortened V by 6 bases and J by 0 bases, and 17 bases separated the two germline ends. The germline gives CDR1 MGHDK, CDR2 SYGVNS. This CDR3 reads CASSVTTDTSTNEKLFF. The CDR3 DNA is TGTGCCAGCAGCGTAACGACGGACACATCAACTAATGAAAAACTGTTTTTT. Drawing the rest from reference TRBV25-1 and TRBJ1-4, the complete variable domain is EADIYQTPRYLVIGTGKKITLECSQTMGHDKMYWYQQDPGMELHLIHYSYGVNSTEKGDLSSESTVSRIRTEHFPLTLESARPSHTSQYLCASSVTTDTSTNEKLFFGSGTQLSVL.

The chain employs TRBV20-1 and TRBJ2-7; D might be TRBD1 (6 bases). CDR1 and CDR2 from the germline V gene are DFQATT and SNEGSKA (reference sequence). The CDR3 has 14 amino acids. The germline V and J ends were trimmed by 4 bases and 2 bases, with 15 bases remaining between them. Here the CDR3 DNA reads TGCAGTGCTAATGACAGGAGGAAAACCTACGAGCAGTACTTC. This encodes CSANDRRKTYEQYF.

V is TRBV27 and J is TRBJ2-1, with D hard to call. The germline gives CDR1 MNHEY, CDR2 SMNVEV (reference sequence). The CDR3 has 14 residues. Trimming took off 2 bases at V and 0 bases at J, with 5 bases between the two ends. Written as DNA, the CDR3 is TGTGCCAGCAGTTTAGAGGACTCCTACAATGAGCAGTTCTTC. Translating gives CASSLEDSYNEQFF.

The CDR3 nucleotides are TGTGCCAGCAGCGTAGTGGGGGGGGGCTTAGGCAATCAGCCCCAGCATTTT. Encoded protein: CASSVVGGGLGNQPQHF. V gene TRBV9 combines with J gene TRBJ1-5; D might be TRBD1 (6 bases). V shed 0 bases and J shed 2 bases, with 15 bases lying between them. In germline, CDR1 is SGDLS, CDR2 YYNGEE. The CDR3 has 17 amino acids.

This clone was detected once. The J gene is TRBJ1-3, the V gene TRBV3-1 (or the pseudogene TRBV3-2); a weak D match, TRBD1 (5 bases). V lost 1 base to trimming and J lost 0 bases, with 7 bases between them. The CDR3 is 15 amino acids. The germline V gene has CDR1 LGHDT and CDR2 YNNKEL (reference sequence). CDR3 sequence: CASSQGRGSGNTIYF. The DNA for the CDR3 is TGTGCCAGCAGCCAAGGGAGGGGCTCTGGAAACACCATATATTTT.

The J gene is TRBJ2-5, the V gene TRBV6-2 or TRBV6-3; 7 bases are shared with TRBD1. Germline V CDR1 and CDR2: MNHEY, SVGEGT. Unmatched junction bases numbered 2, after V lost 5 bases and J lost 2 bases. This CDR3 is 13 amino acids long. CDR3 sequence (DNA): TGTGCCAGCAGTAGGGACAGTCAAGAGACCCAGTACTTC. As protein: CASSRDSQETQYF.

J is TRBJ1-1 and V is TRBV3-1 (or the pseudogene TRBV3-2), with 7 positions matching TRBD1. The germline CDR1 and CDR2 sequences are LGHDT and YNNKEL (reference sequence). With 4 bases clipped from V and 0 bases from J, the junction kept 8 bases outside the gene matches. The CDR3 runs 16 residues. The CDR3 reads CASSPNRGRLNTEAFF. As DNA, the CDR3 is TGTGCCAGCAGCCCTAACAGGGGTCGCTTGAACACTGAAGCTTTCTTT.

The genes are TRBV6-2 or TRBV6-3 and TRBJ2-7; D possibly corresponds to TRBD1 (5 bases). With 0 bases removed from V and 5 bases from J, the gap between germline ends came to 11 bases. This CDR3 is built from 14 residues. From germline, CDR1 is MNHEY and CDR2 SVGEGT. The CDR3 nucleotides read TGTGCCAGCAGTTACTCGACAGTTACCCACGAGCAGTACTTC. Its translation is CASSYSTVTHEQYF.

The genes are TRBV19 and TRBJ2-7; TRBD1 matches 10 bases. The CDR3 is 13 amino acids. The germline gives CDR1 LNHDA, CDR2 SQIVND (reference sequence). The J segment lost 3 bases and the V segment lost 10 bases, leaving 6 bases of the junction unmatched. The chain's CDR3 is CATTTGGGYEQYF. CDR3 DNA: TGTGCCACCACGACAGGGGGCGGCTACGAGCAGTACTTC.

The table lists this clone with a count of one. The rearrangement joins TRBV29-1 to TRBJ1-4, with 7 bases fitting TRBD1. The junction had 13 bases not matched to a gene; V was cut back by 7 bases and J by 8 bases. The V gene's germline CDR1 is SQVTM and CDR2 ANQGSEA. This CDR3 has 14 residues. The CDR3 loop is CSGKRGGQGEKLFF. CDR3 bases: TGCAGCGGGAAGAGAGGGGGCCAGGGCGAAAAACTGTTTTTT.

The chain employs TRBV28 and TRBJ1-3, with 8 bases identical to TRBD1. J was trimmed by 4 bases and V by 7 bases; bases with no gene match: 6. This CDR3 region has 14 residues. CDR1 is MDHEN, CDR2 SYDVKM, per germline. The CDR3 sequence: CASKSGGSGNTIYF. CDR3 DNA sequence: TGTGCCAGCAAATCAGGGGGCTCAGGAAACACCATATATTTT. Full variable domain (missing parts from reference TRBV28 and TRBJ1-3): DVKVTQSSRYLVKRTGEKVFLECVQDMDHENMFWYRQDPGLGLRLIYFSYDVKMKEKGDIPEGYSVSREKKERFSLILESASTNQTSMYLCASKSGGSGNTIYFGEGSWLTVV.

This sequence joins TRBV3-1 (or the pseudogene TRBV3-2) and TRBJ2-3; the D gene is possibly TRBD1 (5 bases). The V end lost 3 bases, the J end lost 0 bases, and 10 bases lay between the germline ends. Per germline, CDR1 LGHDT and CDR2 YNNKEL (reference sequence). The CDR3 runs to 15 residues. Here the CDR3 reads CASSQKGLSTDTQYF. CDR3 coding DNA: TGTGCCAGCAGCCAGAAGGGGTTGAGCACAGATACGCAGTATTTT.

The J gene is TRBJ2-3, the V gene TRBV9, with TRBD1 as a possible D gene (6 bases). Deletions cut 4 bases from V and 2 bases from J, with 14 bases between. CDR3 size: 15 residues. Germline V gives CDR1 SGDLS, CDR2 YYNGEE. CDR3 sequence (DNA): TGTGCCAGCAGCCCAGACAGGAGAGACACAGATACGCAGTATTTT. The encoded protein is CASSPDRRDTDTQYF.

This chain connects TRBV30 to TRBJ1-2, with 10 positions matching TRBD1. Germline CDR1 reads GTSNPN; CDR2 reads SVGIG (reference sequence). V lost 0 bases, J lost 3 bases, and 16 bases stayed unmatched. The CDR3 runs to 19 residues. CDR3 bases: TGTGCCTGGAGTGTAGGAATTTTCCGAGACAGGGGGCTTCACTATGGCTACACCTTC. Translation gives CAWSVGIFRDRGLHYGYTF.

The chain employs TRBV19 and TRBJ1-1; D unresolved. This CDR3 has 15 residues. Germline assignment: CDR1 LNHDA and CDR2 SQIVND (reference sequence). Trimming left V 1 base short and J 3 bases short, with 12 bases between. CDR3 in DNA: TGTGCCAGTAGTATAGGGAAGAAAGGAGACACTGAAGCTTTCTTT. This translates into CASSIGKKGDTEAFF.

This rearrangement joins TRBV10-3 to TRBJ2-1; D remains ambiguous. Germline-derived CDR1 and CDR2 are ENHRY and SYGVKD. V was cut by 7 bases and J by 1 base, with 11 bases left in between. The CDR3 spans 14 residues. CDR3 in amino acids: CAITLGDSYNEQFF. For the CDR3, the DNA is TGTGCCATCACCCTAGGCGATTCCTACAATGAGCAGTTCTTC.

In its sample, this clone was seen once. The chain joins TRBV30 to TRBJ1-2; no definite D call. V lost 7 bases, J lost 6 bases, and 9 bases lay in between. CDR3 length equals 10 residues. Germline V lookup: CDR1 GTSNPN, CDR2 SVGIG (reference sequence). CDR3: CASSGDGYTF. Written as DNA, the CDR3 is TGTGCCTCGAGCGGGGATGGCTACACCTTC.

With regard to this clone: A read error may account for a junction end that differs from germline. This chain uses TRBV7-7 with TRBJ2-3; D remains unclear. The CDR3 is 15 residues long. From germline, CDR1 is SSHAT and CDR2 FNYEAQ (reference sequence). In DNA form, the CDR3 reads TGTGCTAGCAGCTTAGGCGGCGGAGACACAGATACGCAGTATTTT. This sequence encodes CASSLGGGDTDTQYF.

The chain recombines TRBV2 with TRBJ1-1, with 7 bases identical to TRBD1. This CDR3 has 22 amino acids. J was trimmed by 1 base and V by 0 bases; bases with no gene match: 23. Germline V gene lookup returns CDR1 SNHLY and CDR2 FYNNEI. The CDR3 coding sequence is TGTGCCAGCAGTGAAGCGCGTCTTTTCGCGGAAAAGTCGGAGGGGGCGAACACTGAAGCTTTCTTT. It codes for CASSEARLFAEKSEGANTEAFF. The full variable domain, rest sourced from reference TRBV2 and TRBJ1-1, is EPEVTQTPSHQVTQMGQEVILRCVPISNHLYFYWYRQILGQKVEFLVSFYNNEISEKSEIFDDQFSVERPDGSNFTLKIRSTKLEDSAMYFCASSEARLFAEKSEGANTEAFFGQGTRLTVV.

This chain connects TRBV5-1 to TRBJ1-1; TRBD1 agrees at 8 bases. The CDR3 contains 14 residues. Germline lookup yields CDR1 SGHRS and CDR2 YFSETQ. V lost 0 bases, J lost 7 bases, and 5 bases stayed unmatched. The CDR3 reads CASSLDQGASEAFF. In nucleotides, the CDR3 is TGCGCCAGCAGCTTGGATCAGGGGGCGAGTGAAGCTTTCTTT. The full variable domain, in which reference TRBV5-1 and TRBJ1-1 provide the parts outside the CDR3, is KAGVTQTPRYLIKTRGQQVTLSCSPISGHRSVSWYQQTPGQGLQFLFEYFSETQRNKGNFPGRFSGRQFSNSRSEMNVSTLELGDSALYLCASSLDQGASEAFFGQGTRLTVV.

This sequence joins TRBV20-1 and TRBJ2-7, with no clear D. The V end lost 3 bases, the J end lost 2 bases, and 8 bases lay between the germline ends. CDR3 length: 12 amino acids. Per germline, CDR1 DFQATT and CDR2 SNEGSKA (reference sequence). This CDR3 reads CSASAAAYEQYF. The CDR3 DNA reads as TGCAGTGCTAGTGCCGCAGCCTACGAGCAGTACTTC.

About this clone: The sample has other DNA sequences that encode this CDR3 too. The chain is built from TRBV5-4 and TRBJ1-3; D not resolved. This CDR3 is 14 amino acids long. Germline assignment: CDR1 SGHNT and CDR2 YYREEE (reference sequence). V lost 1 base and J 4 bases, leaving 9 bases between the germline ends. This CDR3 is CASSLRGAGNTIYF. CDR3 bases: TGTGCCAGCAGCTTGCGGGGTGCAGGAAACACCATATATTTT.

The V gene is TRBV7-9, the J gene TRBJ1-5; the match to TRBD1 covers 8 bases. The germline V gene encodes CDR1 SEHNR and CDR2 FQNEAQ (reference sequence). The J segment lost 6 bases and the V segment lost 3 bases, leaving 4 bases of the junction unmatched. The CDR3 has 14 residues. The CDR3 sequence is CASSFGQGGQPQHF. The CDR3, as DNA: TGTGCCAGCAGCTTCGGACAGGGTGGTCAGCCCCAGCATTTT.

The chain links TRBV11-2 to TRBJ1-2; 8 bases agree with TRBD1. With 0 bases clipped from V and 8 bases from J, the junction kept 5 bases outside the gene matches. CDR1 SGHAT and CDR2 FQNNGV come from the germline V gene. The CDR3 is made up of 14 amino acids. CDR3 bases: TGTGCCAGCAGCTTAGAGAGGACAGGGAAGGGCTACACCTTC. It yields the protein CASSLERTGKGYTF.

Only a few counts were recorded for this clone. The J gene is TRBJ1-1, the V gene TRBV28; possibly TRBD1 for D (6 bases). The CDR3 loop spans 16 amino acids. CDR1 MDHEN and CDR2 SYDVKM come from the germline V gene. V was trimmed by 6 bases and J by 0 bases, leaving 17 bases between them. The CDR3 protein is CASSPRGGPMNTEAFF. The CDR3 DNA sequence: TGTGCCAGCAGCCCCCGGGGGGGCCCTATGAACACTGAAGCTTTCTTT.

This clone was counted a few times. The CDR3 DNA sequence: TGTGCCAGCAGCCAAGGGGGAACAGGGAACAATTCACCCCTCCACTTT. Amino acid sequence: CASSQGGTGNNSPLHF. The chain recombines TRBV3-1 (or the pseudogene TRBV3-2) with TRBJ1-6, with D perhaps matching TRBD1 (6 bases). The CDR3 has 16 amino acids. The ends were cut back, 1 base at V and 7 bases at J, with 14 bases in the middle. Germline loops: CDR1 LGHDT, CDR2 YNNKEL (reference sequence).

This clone has more than one count but fewer than ten. The chain uses TRBV2 and TRBJ2-3, with TRBD2 matching over 9 bases. Germline CDR1 SNHLY, CDR2 FYNNEI. V lost 6 bases, J lost 4 bases, and 8 bases stayed unmatched. The CDR3 length is 15 residues. CDR3 sequence (DNA): TGTGCCAGCAGGGAACCGGGACTAGCATCAGATACGCAGTATTTT. It encodes CASREPGLASDTQYF.

V usage is TRBV7-6 and J usage is TRBJ1-2; tentatively, D is TRBD1 (5 bases). V shed 5 bases and J shed 6 bases, with 16 bases lying between them. Germline assignment: CDR1 SGHVS and CDR2 FNYEAQ. This CDR3 spans 14 amino acids. The CDR3 DNA sequence: TGTGCCAGCAGCCCGCGGGCGGGAGGGGATGGCTACACCTTC. As protein: CASSPRAGGDGYTF.

DNA for the CDR3: TGTGCCAGCTCACTGGGGACAGGGCTCTATGGCTACACCTTC. Amino acid sequence: CASSLGTGLYGYTF. The chain employs TRBV18 and TRBJ1-2; TRBD1 matches 9 bases. The CDR3 is made up of 14 amino acids. CDR1 is KGHSH and CDR2 is LQKENI in the germline V gene. The V and J ends lost 4 bases and 4 bases, in that order; junction bases with no gene match: 4.